The TCR beta chain under discussion was sequenced for a study of blood T cell repertoires in COVID-19. The ends lost 7 bases at V and 6 bases at J; junction bases unmatched: 6. Germline V lookup: CDR1 LGHDT, CDR2 YNNKEL (reference sequence). CDR3 length: 15 residues. Clones were read by immunoSEQ multiplex PCR, and TCRdb kept only the in-frame ones, dropping some. The sample holds 300,000 to 400,000 clones, 87% seen once. Sequencing used peripheral blood. This sequence originates from a woman in her forties or fifties with COVID-19, enrolled during active disease. The gene calls are TRBV3-1 (or the pseudogene TRBV3-2) and TRBJ2-7; 16 bases match TRBD2. This CDR3 is CASKPGLAGGGEQYF. The CDR3 nucleotides are TGTGCCAGCAAACCGGGACTAGCGGGAGGGGGCGAGCAGTACTTC.